The following is a T cell receptor (beta chain) sequence with its context. This sample was included in a study of PD-1 blockade in classical Hodgkin lymphoma. As for the study in general: Patients were dosed intravenously with nivolumab at 3 mg/kg every 2 weeks.

Germline V gene lookup returns CDR1 MRHNA and CDR2 SNTAGT. The CDR3 totals 13 residues. V was clipped by 8 bases and J by 1 base, with 11 bases between them. Each of the patients experienced relapse following autologous stem cell transplantation, and their brentuximab vedotin exposure differed. Sequencing used immunoSEQ multiplex PCR; TCRdb keeps in-frame clones, though not all of them. This repertoire shows approximately 59,000 clones, approximately 90% found once; its top ten account for around 9.3%. The chain has TRBV6-4 and TRBJ1-1; D might be TRBD1 (5 bases). The source of this sequence is a human donor with classical Hodgkin lymphoma. Source: peripheral blood mononuclear cells (PBMCs), taken before the second cycle of nivolumab. The CDR3 loop is CASCRESNTEAFF. The CDR3 DNA reads TGTGCCAGCTGCAGGGAGTCGAACACTGAAGCTTTCTTT.